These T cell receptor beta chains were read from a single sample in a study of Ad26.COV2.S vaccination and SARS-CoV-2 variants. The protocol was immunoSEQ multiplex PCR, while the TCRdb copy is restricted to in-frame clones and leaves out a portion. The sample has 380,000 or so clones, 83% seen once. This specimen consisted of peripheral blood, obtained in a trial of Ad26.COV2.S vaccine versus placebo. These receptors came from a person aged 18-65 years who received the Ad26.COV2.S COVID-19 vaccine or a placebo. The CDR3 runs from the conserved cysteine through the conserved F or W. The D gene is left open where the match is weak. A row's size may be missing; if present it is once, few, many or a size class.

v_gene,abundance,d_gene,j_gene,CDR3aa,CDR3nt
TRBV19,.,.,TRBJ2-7,CASSPGASYEQYF,TGTGCCAGTAGCCCCGGGGCGAGCTACGAGCAGTACTTC
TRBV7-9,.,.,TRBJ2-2,CASRTGRAVELFF,TGTGCCAGCCGGACGGGACGGGCTGTGGAGCTGTTTTTT
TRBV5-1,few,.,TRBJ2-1,CASRPGGPNEQFF,TGCGCCAGCCGCCCTGGAGGGCCCAATGAGCAGTTCTTC
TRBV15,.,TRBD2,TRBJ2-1,CATRFSGRWVEQFF,TGTGCCACCAGGTTTAGCGGGAGATGGGTTGAGCAGTTCTTC
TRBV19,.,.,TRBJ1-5,CATRPGSLTYQPQHF,TGTGCCACCCGACCAGGGTCCTTAACCTATCAGCCCCAGCATTTT
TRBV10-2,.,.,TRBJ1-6,CASSESSGGGSPLHF,TGCGCCAGCAGTGAGTCGTCCGGGGGGGGATCACCCCTCCACTTT
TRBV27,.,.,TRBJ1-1,CASGFGGGTEAFF,TGTGCCAGCGGCTTTGGTGGTGGCACTGAAGCTTTCTTT
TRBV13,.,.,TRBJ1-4,CASSFSSRLNEKLFF,TGTGCCAGCAGCTTTTCCTCACGGTTGAATGAAAAACTGTTTTTT
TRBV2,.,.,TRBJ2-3,CASSGTVTDTQYF,TGTGCCAGCAGTGGGACAGTAACAGATACGCAGTATTTT
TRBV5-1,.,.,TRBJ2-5,CASSDTGYETQYF,TGCGCCAGCAGTGATACAGGGTACGAGACCCAGTACTTC
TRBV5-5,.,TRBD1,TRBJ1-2,CASSATGAYGYTF,TGTGCCAGCAGCGCGACAGGGGCCTATGGCTACACCTTC
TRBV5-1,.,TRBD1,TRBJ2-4,CASSLGDRSNIQYF,TGCGCCAGCAGCTTGGGGGACAGGTCAAACATTCAGTACTTC
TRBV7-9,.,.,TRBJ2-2,CASSAQPSTGELFF,TGTGCCAGCAGCGCCCAGCCATCCACCGGGGAGCTGTTTTTT
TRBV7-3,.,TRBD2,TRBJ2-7,CASMASGSYEQYF,TGTGCCAGCATGGCTAGCGGGTCCTACGAGCAGTACTTC
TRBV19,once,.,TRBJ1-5,CASSWSGGGNQPQHF,TGTGCCAGTAGTTGGAGCGGGGGAGGCAATCAGCCCCAGCATTTT
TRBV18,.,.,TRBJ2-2,CASSPSGPVSGELFF,TGTGCCAGCTCACCATCGGGGCCAGTGAGCGGGGAGCTGTTTTTT
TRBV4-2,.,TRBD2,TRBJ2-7,CASSQETSGVYEQYF,TGTGCCAGCAGCCAAGAGACTAGCGGGGTCTACGAGCAGTACTTC
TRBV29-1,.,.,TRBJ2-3,CSVAGNRESDTQYF,TGCAGCGTCGCGGGGAACAGGGAGTCAGATACGCAGTATTTT
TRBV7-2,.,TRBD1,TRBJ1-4,CASSLGQGTNEKLFF,TGTGCCAGCAGCTTAGGACAGGGAACTAATGAAAAACTGTTTTTT
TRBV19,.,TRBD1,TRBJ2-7,CASSSWDRGGEQYF,TGTGCCAGTAGTAGCTGGGACAGGGGGGGCGAGCAGTACTTC
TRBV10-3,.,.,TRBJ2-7,CAISDSSSSYEQYF,TGTGCCATCAGTGACTCGAGTAGCTCCTACGAGCAGTACTTC
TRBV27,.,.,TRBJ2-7,CASSPGDSYEQYF,TGTGCCAGCAGCCCGGGTGACTCCTACGAGCAGTACTTC
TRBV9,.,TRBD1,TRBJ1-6,CASSPRQGNSPLHF,TGTGCCAGCAGCCCCCGACAGGGAAATTCACCCCTCCACTTT
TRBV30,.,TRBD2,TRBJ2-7,CAWSGTSGSEQYF,TGTGCCTGGAGTGGGACTAGCGGGAGCGAGCAGTACTTC
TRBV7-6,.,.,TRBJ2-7,CASSLGYVGTSYEQYF,TGTGCCAGCAGCTTAGGATATGTGGGCACCTCCTACGAGCAGTACTTC
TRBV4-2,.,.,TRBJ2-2,CASSPWVAGLTGELFF,TGTGCCAGCAGCCCTTGGGTCGCGGGACTGACCGGGGAGCTGTTTTTT
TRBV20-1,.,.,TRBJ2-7,CSASQGGSSYEQYF,TGCAGTGCTAGTCAAGGCGGTAGCTCCTACGAGCAGTACTTC
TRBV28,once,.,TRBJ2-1,CASSTQHTGRRYNEQFF,TGTGCCAGCAGCACCCAGCATACGGGAAGGAGGTACAATGAGCAGTTCTTC
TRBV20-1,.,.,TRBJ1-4,CSARGRGLLFF,TGCAGTGCTAGGGGCCGGGGGTTGCTGTTTTTT
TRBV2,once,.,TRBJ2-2,CASRHRVLRTGELFF,TGTGCCAGCAGGCACAGGGTTTTACGCACCGGGGAGCTGTTTTTT
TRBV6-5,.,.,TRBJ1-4,CASSHTATNEKLFF,TGTGCCAGCAGTCATACTGCAACTAATGAAAAACTGTTTTTT
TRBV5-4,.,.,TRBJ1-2,CASSFSGLSNYGYTF,TGTGCCAGCAGCTTTAGTGGCCTTTCTAACTATGGCTACACCTTC
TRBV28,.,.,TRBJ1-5,CASSLFGALRQPQHF,TGTGCCAGCAGTTTATTCGGGGCGCTAAGGCAGCCCCAGCATTTT
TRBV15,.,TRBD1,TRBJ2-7,CATSRSGTGDYEQYF,TGTGCCACCAGCAGATCCGGGACAGGGGACTACGAGCAGTACTTC
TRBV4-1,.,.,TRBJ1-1,CASSQGGRGGWTEAFF,TGCGCCAGCAGCCAAGGTGGCAGGGGAGGGTGGACTGAAGCTTTCTTT
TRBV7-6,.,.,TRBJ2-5,CASSLFPGEETQYF,TGTGCCAGCAGCTTATTCCCAGGGGAAGAGACCCAGTACTTC